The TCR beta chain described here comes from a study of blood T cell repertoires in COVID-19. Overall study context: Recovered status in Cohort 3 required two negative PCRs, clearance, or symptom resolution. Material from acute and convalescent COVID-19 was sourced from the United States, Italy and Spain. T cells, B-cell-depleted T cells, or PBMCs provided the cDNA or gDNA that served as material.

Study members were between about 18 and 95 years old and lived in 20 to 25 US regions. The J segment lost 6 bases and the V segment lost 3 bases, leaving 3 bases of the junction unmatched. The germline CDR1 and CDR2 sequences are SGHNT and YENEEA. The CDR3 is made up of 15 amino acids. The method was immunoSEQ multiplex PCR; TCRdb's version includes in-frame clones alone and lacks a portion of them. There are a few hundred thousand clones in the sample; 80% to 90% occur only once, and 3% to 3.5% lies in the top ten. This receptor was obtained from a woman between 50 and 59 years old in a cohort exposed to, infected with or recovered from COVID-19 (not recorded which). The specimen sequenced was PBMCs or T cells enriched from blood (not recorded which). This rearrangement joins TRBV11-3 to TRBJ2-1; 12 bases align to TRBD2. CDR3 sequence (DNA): TGTGCCAGCAGCTTGGCTAGCGGGGGGGTCAATGAGCAGTTCTTC. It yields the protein CASSLASGGVNEQFF. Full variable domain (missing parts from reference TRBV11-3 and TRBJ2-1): EAGVVQSPRYKIIEKKQPVAFWCNPISGHNTLYWYLQNLGQGPELLIRYENEEAVDDSQLPKDRFSAERLKGVDSTLKIQPAELGDSAVYLCASSLASGGVNEQFFGPGTRLTVL.